A single sample is the source of the 13 T cell receptor beta chains below, sequenced in a study of T cells in Graves' hyperthyroidism and ophthalmopathy. There were TCR beta CDR3 regions amplified from RNA transcripts. TCR CDR3 regions were first amplified by RT-PCR with HTBI primers. TCRdb analysed the multiplex PCR reads with MiXCR anew, one entry per CDR3 protein. In the table there are approximately 610,000 distinct CDR3 sequences, approximately 15% of which are singletons. The sequencing input was blood. The origin of the receptors is a woman aged 40 to 49 with Graves' ophthalmopathy.

This clonotype was seen many times. The V and J genes are TRBV7-2 and TRBJ2-7; 12 bases align to TRBD2. Germline V gives CDR1 SGHTA, CDR2 FQGNSA. V shed 5 bases, J shed 4 bases, and the junction held 6 bases outside the gene matches. CDR3 size: 15 residues. CDR3 DNA sequence: TGTGCCAGCAGCATAGGACTAGCGGGATATTACGAGCAGTACTTC. Translated: CASSIGLAGYYEQYF.

Of note for this clonotype: A much larger clone differs from this one at a single base, so this may be a read error. J is TRBJ1-5 and V is TRBV12-3 or TRBV12-4, with 7 bases that match TRBD1. This CDR3 has 15 amino acids. The CDR3 region is CASIPQTGSNRPQHF. The CDR3 nucleotides are TGTGCCAGCATCCCCCAGACAGGGAGCAATCGGCCCCAGCATTTT.

This clonotype was observed at least ten times. Since a much larger clone is just one base distant, this may be a read error. The CDR3 nucleotides are TGTGCCAGCAGTTTCCTAGAGGGAGAGACCCAGTACTTC. This codes for CASSFLEGETQYF. J is TRBJ2-5 and V is TRBV27, with a weak D call TRBD2 (5 bases). V lost 3 bases and J lost 4, with 9 bases in between. This CDR3 is 13 amino acids long. Germline CDR1 is MNHEY and CDR2 is SMNVEV (reference sequence).

This clonotype has at least ten counts. The V call is TRBV28, the J call TRBJ1-2, with 7 bases that match TRBD1. The germline V gene encodes CDR1 MDHEN and CDR2 SYDVKM. J was trimmed by 4 bases and V by 5 bases; bases with no gene match: 7. CDR3 length: 14 amino acids. DNA of the CDR3: TGTGCCAGCAGTAATGGACAGGCGGTCTATGGCTACACCTTC. Protein product: CASSNGQAVYGYTF.

This clonotype was seen ten or more times. This rearrangement joins TRBV11-2 to TRBJ1-1; TRBD1 agrees at 7 bases. This CDR3 is 17 amino acids long. Germline V gene data show CDR1 as SGHAT and CDR2 as FQNNGV. V lost 5 bases and J lost 0; bases outside the gene matches: 12. The CDR3 loop reads CASSLRQGRAVNTEAFF. CDR3 sequence (DNA): TGTGCCAGCAGCCTTAGACAGGGCAGGGCTGTGAACACTGAAGCTTTCTTT.

The CDR3 nucleotides read TGTGCCAGCAGTTTGACCGGCGGCGAAACCTACGAGCAGTACTTC. Its translation: CASSLTGGETYEQYF. The chain joins TRBV12-3 or TRBV12-4 to TRBJ2-7; D call uncertain. V was trimmed by 3 bases and J by 2 bases, leaving 14 bases between them. CDR3 size: 15 residues.

At least ten counts were recorded for this clonotype. V is TRBV11-1 and J is TRBJ2-5; the match to TRBD1 covers 7 bases. The germline V gene encodes CDR1 SGHAT and CDR2 FQDESV (reference sequence). CDR3 length: 14 residues. With V trimmed by 8 bases and J by 2 bases, 8 bases remained unmatched. The CDR3 reads CASGDRARQETQYF. CDR3 coding DNA: TGTGCCAGCGGCGACAGGGCGCGACAAGAGACCCAGTACTTC.

The chain has TRBV12-3 or TRBV12-4 and TRBJ2-7; 11 positions match TRBD1. The V and J ends lost 7 bases and 2 bases, in that order; junction bases with no gene match: 7. This CDR3 spans 15 amino acids. CDR3 bases: TGTGCCAGCACCTTGGGGGACAGGGGGACCTACGAGCAGTACTTC. This encodes CASTLGDRGTYEQYF.

The table lists this clonotype with many counts. CDR3 coding DNA: TGTGCCAGCAGTTACGGACAGCCCAATCAGCCCCAGCATTTT. Its protein is CASSYGQPNQPQHF. V is TRBV2 and J is TRBJ1-5, with D perhaps matching TRBD1 (6 bases). This CDR3 has 14 amino acids. Trimming stripped 5 bases from V and 3 bases from J, with 11 bases between. CDR1 and CDR2 from the germline V gene are SNHLY and FYNNEI.

This chain links TRBV2 with TRBJ2-5, with 9 bases that match TRBD2. The CDR3 is 15 residues long. The trim removed 2 bases at V and 4 bases at J, leaving 5 bases unmatched. From germline, CDR1 is SNHLY and CDR2 FYNNEI. CDR3 DNA sequence: TGTGCCAGCAGTGAACACCCGGGACTAGCAGAGACCCAGTACTTC. Amino acid sequence: CASSEHPGLAETQYF.

This chain connects TRBV6-2 or TRBV6-3 to TRBJ2-2, with 9 positions matching TRBD2. The CDR3 runs 18 residues. The germline V gene has CDR1 MNHEY and CDR2 SVGEGT. V was clipped by 7 bases and J by 2 bases; unmatched bases: 14. The CDR3 reads CASNLISGLAGNTGELFF. CDR3 in DNA: TGTGCCAGCAATTTAATATCGGGGCTAGCGGGAAACACCGGGGAGCTGTTTTTT.

This clonotype was detected ten times or more. CDR3 loop: CAWSAGIRGHMNTEAFF. CDR3 nucleotides: TGTGCCTGGAGTGCAGGGATAAGGGGCCATATGAACACTGAAGCTTTCTTT. The rearrangement links TRBV30 to TRBJ1-1, with a possible D match to TRBD1 (5 bases). The CDR3 covers 17 residues. V dropped 1 base and J dropped 0 bases, with 18 bases sitting between them. In germline, CDR1 is GTSNPN, CDR2 SVGIG (reference sequence).

This clonotype was recorded at least ten times. The DNA for the CDR3 is TGCAGCGTTGATGTTAGTGACAGTAAAGGCTACACCTTC. It encodes CSVDVSDSKGYTF. V is TRBV29-1 and J is TRBJ1-2; perhaps TRBD1 as D (5 bases). The CDR3 length is 13 residues. V lost 3 bases to trimming and J lost 8 bases, with 16 bases between them. Per the germline V gene, CDR1 is SQVTM and CDR2 is ANQGSEA.